Each of the 19 T cell receptor beta chains below was sequenced from the same sample in a study of cytomegalovirus exposure and HLA in healthy donors. TCRdb keeps only in-frame clones here, not all; method: immunoSEQ multiplex PCR. Counted here are some 130,000 clones, 88% occurring once; the ten biggest clones make up around 1.5%. The specimen sequenced was PBMCs. These receptors were obtained from a young man in good health and CMV-seronegative.

The J gene is TRBJ2-5, the V gene TRBV27, with 7 bases aligning to TRBD1. With 5 bases clipped from V and 2 bases from J, the junction kept 11 bases outside the gene matches. The CDR3 extends over 16 amino acids. Germline V gene lookup returns CDR1 MNHEY and CDR2 SMNVEV (reference sequence). DNA for the CDR3: TGTGCCAGCAGTGGGGGTGTGGGGACAGCTCAAGAGACCCAGTACTTC. Protein: CASSGGVGTAQETQYF.

This chain connects TRBV5-1 to TRBJ2-1; the D gene is possibly TRBD2 (7 bases). The CDR3 loop spans 13 amino acids. Germline V gene sequence: CDR1 SGHRS, CDR2 YFSETQ. Trimming stripped 6 bases from V and 10 bases from J, with 17 bases between. CDR3 in DNA: TGCGCCAGCACCCCGGGGGGCCTCGGGGAGCAGTTCTTC. Its translation: CASTPGGLGEQFF.

The chain joins TRBV27 to TRBJ2-3; 9 nucleotides line up with TRBD2. V was pared by 7 bases and J by 0 bases, with 5 bases of the junction left unmatched. Germline-derived CDR1 and CDR2 are MNHEY and SMNVEV (reference sequence). There are 15 residues in the CDR3. The CDR3 DNA reads TGTGCCAGCACAGGACTAGCGACTAGCACAGATACGCAGTATTTT. This gives the protein CASTGLATSTDTQYF.

J is TRBJ2-7 and V is TRBV5-1; no clear D. The V end lost 1 base, the J end lost 0 bases, and 8 bases lay between the germline ends. Germline V gives CDR1 SGHRS, CDR2 YFSETQ. The CDR3 totals 14 residues. CDR3 loop: CASSLRVNSYEQYF. For the CDR3, the DNA is TGCGCCAGCAGCTTGCGGGTCAACTCCTACGAGCAGTACTTC.

The chain combines TRBV4-3 with TRBJ1-1; 7 bases align to TRBD1. Germline CDR1 and CDR2: LGHNA and YSLEER. Trimming at V came to 0 bases and at J to 10 bases, leaving 14 bases not matched to a gene. The CDR3 extends over 16 amino acids. The CDR3 sequence is CASSQEGGRGGNLAFF. The CDR3 bases are TGCGCCAGCAGCCAAGAAGGTGGGAGAGGGGGCAACCTAGCTTTCTTT.

This chain uses TRBV19 with TRBJ1-4; D is uncertain. CDR1 is LNHDA, CDR2 SQIVND, per germline (reference sequence). The V gene lost 7 bases and the J gene lost 14 bases, with 14 bases spanning the gap. The CDR3 contains 11 residues. CDR3 sequence reads: CASTSSGRLFF. CDR3 nucleotide sequence: TGTGCCAGTACGTCCTCGGGGAGGCTGTTTTTT.

The chain is built from TRBV19 and TRBJ1-1, with no clear D. V was cut by 6 bases and J by 1 base, with 15 bases left in between. This CDR3 has 15 amino acids. CDR1 and CDR2 from the germline V gene are LNHDA and SQIVND (reference sequence). Here the CDR3 reads CASRAFTSSNTEAFF. DNA for the CDR3: TGTGCCAGTAGGGCCTTCACTAGCTCGAACACTGAAGCTTTCTTT.

The chain joins TRBV5-1 to TRBJ1-3; 8 nucleotides agree with TRBD1. The CDR3 totals 15 residues. From germline, CDR1 is SGHRS and CDR2 YFSETQ. V was clipped by 3 bases and J by 3 bases; unmatched bases: 5. The CDR3 sequence is CASSWTQGVGNTIYF. Written as DNA, the CDR3 is TGCGCCAGCAGCTGGACACAGGGGGTTGGAAACACCATATATTTT.

The chain uses TRBV11-2 and TRBJ2-1, with unresolved D. V was trimmed by 3 bases and J by 0 bases, leaving 9 bases between them. The CDR3 totals 15 residues. Germline V CDR1 and CDR2: SGHAT, FQNNGV. CDR3 in DNA: TGTGCCAGCAGCTTCCGGAGAGGCTCCTACAATGAGCAGTTCTTC. Protein product: CASSFRRGSYNEQFF.

V usage is TRBV11-2 and J usage is TRBJ2-1, with 7 bases matching TRBD1. CDR1 is SGHAT, CDR2 FQNNGV, per germline. This CDR3 is 17 amino acids long. V lost 5 bases to trimming and J lost 3 bases; unmatched junction nucleotides: 13. As DNA, the CDR3 is TGTGCCAGCAGCCCCGGACAGGCCTCATCTTTCTACAATGAGCAGTTCTTC. It yields the protein CASSPGQASSFYNEQFF.

The J gene is TRBJ2-3, the V gene TRBV7-2; D not certain. Trimming removed 3 bases from V and 6 bases from J, with 7 bases in between. The CDR3 runs 12 residues. The germline CDR1 and CDR2 sequences are SGHTA and FQGNSA. The CDR3 reads CASSLAFDTQYF. CDR3 bases: TGTGCCAGCAGCTTGGCATTCGATACGCAGTATTTT. Complete variable domain (other parts from reference TRBV7-2 and TRBJ2-3): GAGVSQSPSNKVTEKGKDVELRCDPISGHTALYWYRQSLGQGLEFLIYFQGNSAPDKSGLPSDRFSAERTGGSVSTLTIQRTQQEDSAVYLCASSLAFDTQYFGPGTRLTVL.

The chain couples TRBV30 to TRBJ2-2, with a possible D match to TRBD1 (9 bases). CDR3 length equals 14 residues. V shed 5 bases and J shed 5 bases, with 15 bases lying between them. Germline assignment: CDR1 GTSNPN and CDR2 SVGIG (reference sequence). This CDR3 reads CAWPGGTGTGELFF. For the CDR3, the DNA is TGTGCCTGGCCGGGGGGGACAGGGACCGGGGAGCTGTTTTTT.

The rearrangement links TRBV7-2 to TRBJ2-7; TRBD2 aligns across 8 bases. The length of the CDR3 is 15 residues. Looked up from germline, CDR1 is SGHTA and CDR2 is FQGNSA. V shed 7 bases, J shed 6 bases, and the junction held 14 bases outside the gene matches. The CDR3 DNA follows: TGTGCCAGCACCCCGAGGAGGGGACTAGTATCCGAGCAGTACTTC. Its translation: CASTPRRGLVSEQYF.

The J gene is TRBJ2-7, the V gene TRBV14, with D possibly matching TRBD1 (5 bases). The germline gives CDR1 SGHDN, CDR2 FVKESK. V was trimmed by 3 bases and J by 6 bases, leaving 12 bases between them. The CDR3 contains 13 residues. CDR3 loop: CASSHGTGIEQYF. Here the CDR3 DNA reads TGTGCCAGCAGCCACGGAACAGGAATCGAGCAGTACTTC.

This CDR3 is CASLPPNVGGASYEQYF. CDR3 nucleotides: TGTGCCAGCCTCCCCCCCAATGTCGGGGGGGCCTCCTACGAGCAGTACTTC. This chain joins TRBV7-8 and TRBJ2-7; 8 nucleotides line up with TRBD2. The V segment lost 8 bases and the J segment 0 bases; nucleotides outside the gene matches: 15. CDR3 size: 17 residues. Per germline, CDR1 SGHVS and CDR2 FQNEAQ.

This clone was recorded once. Written as DNA, the CDR3 is TGCGCCAGCAGCTTGGCCGCGGGTATAAACACTGAAGCTTTCTTT. It translates to CASSLAAGINTEAFF. The chain is built from TRBV5-1 and TRBJ1-1; the D is unclear. V was cut by 0 bases and J by 2 bases, with 11 bases left in between. The CDR3 spans 15 residues. Germline V CDR1 and CDR2: SGHRS, YFSETQ.

The chain combines TRBV5-4 with TRBJ2-1; 12 nucleotides match TRBD2. After removal of 4 bases from V and 5 bases from J, the junction contained 13 bases not matched to a gene. The CDR3 length is 18 residues. Per the germline V gene, CDR1 is SGHNT and CDR2 is YYREEE (reference sequence). CDR3 protein: CASSPGAGLAGSNNEQFF. CDR3 in DNA: TGTGCCAGCAGCCCCGGGGCTGGACTAGCGGGGTCCAACAATGAGCAGTTCTTC.

V usage is TRBV27 and J usage is TRBJ1-2, with 7 bases aligning to TRBD1. Germline values: CDR1 MNHEY, CDR2 SMNVEV (reference sequence). CDR3 length: 14 amino acids. The V gene end was trimmed by 2 bases and the J gene end by 7 bases; junction bases not matched to a gene: 7. This CDR3 is CASSLGRGWSGYTF. The CDR3 DNA is TGTGCCAGCAGTTTAGGCAGGGGGTGGTCTGGCTACACCTTC.

This clone has just one count. The genes are TRBV6-4 and TRBJ2-1; 12 bases are shared with TRBD2. CDR3 length: 16 residues. CDR1 and CDR2 (germline): MRHNA, SNTAGT. J lost 9 bases, V lost 2 bases, and 8 bases had no gene match. The CDR3 region has the DNA TGTGCCAGCAGTGACGCACATACTAGCGGGAGGTTTGAGCAGTTCTTC. Translated, it gives CASSDAHTSGRFEQFF.